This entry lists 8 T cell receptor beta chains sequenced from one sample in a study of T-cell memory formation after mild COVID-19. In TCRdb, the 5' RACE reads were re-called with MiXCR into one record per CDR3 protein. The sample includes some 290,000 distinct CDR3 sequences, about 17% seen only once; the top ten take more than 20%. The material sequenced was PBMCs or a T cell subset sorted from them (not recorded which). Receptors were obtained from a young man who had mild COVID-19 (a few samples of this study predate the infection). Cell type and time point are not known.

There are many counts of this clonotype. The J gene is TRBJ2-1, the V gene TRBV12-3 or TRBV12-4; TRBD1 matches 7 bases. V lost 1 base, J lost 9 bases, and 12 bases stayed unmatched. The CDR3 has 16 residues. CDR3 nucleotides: TGTGCCAGCAGTTTAGTAGGGACAGCCGGGGTGGGTGAGCAGTTCTTC. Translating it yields CASSLVGTAGVGEQFF.

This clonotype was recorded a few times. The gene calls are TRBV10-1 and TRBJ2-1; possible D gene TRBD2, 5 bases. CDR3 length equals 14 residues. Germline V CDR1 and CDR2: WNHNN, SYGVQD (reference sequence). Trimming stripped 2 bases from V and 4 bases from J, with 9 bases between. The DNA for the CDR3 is TGCGCCAGCAGTGAGAGAGGGCTGTACAATGAGCAGTTCTTC. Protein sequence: CASSERGLYNEQFF.

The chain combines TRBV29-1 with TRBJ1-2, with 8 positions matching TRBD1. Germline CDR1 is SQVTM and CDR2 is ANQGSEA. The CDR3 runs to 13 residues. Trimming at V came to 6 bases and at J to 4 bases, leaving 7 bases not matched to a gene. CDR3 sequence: CSVGTGVVYGYTF. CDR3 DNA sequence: TGCAGCGTAGGGACAGGAGTAGTCTATGGCTACACCTTC.

CDR3 amino acids: CASSSRGDDNGYTF. The CDR3 nucleotides are TGTGCCAGCAGCTCCAGGGGAGATGACAATGGCTACACCTTC. The chain couples TRBV11-2 to TRBJ1-2; a weak D match, TRBD1 (6 bases). This CDR3 region has 14 residues. With 4 bases removed from V and 6 bases from J, the gap between germline ends came to 15 bases. From germline, CDR1 is SGHAT and CDR2 FQNNGV.

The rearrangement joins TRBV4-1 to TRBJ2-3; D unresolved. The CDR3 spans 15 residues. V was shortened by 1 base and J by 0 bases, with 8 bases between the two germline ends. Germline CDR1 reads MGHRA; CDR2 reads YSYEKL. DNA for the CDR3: TGCGCCAGCAGCCAAGTAGAGACTAGCACAGATACGCAGTATTTT. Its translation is CASSQVETSTDTQYF.

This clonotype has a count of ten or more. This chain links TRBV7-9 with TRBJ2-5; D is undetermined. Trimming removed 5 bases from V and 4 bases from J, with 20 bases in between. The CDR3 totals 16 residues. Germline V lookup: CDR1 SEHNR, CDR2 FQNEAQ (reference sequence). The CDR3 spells CASSPTPGPAGETQYF. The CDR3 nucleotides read TGTGCCAGCAGCCCTACTCCCGGTCCCGCAGGAGAGACCCAGTACTTC.

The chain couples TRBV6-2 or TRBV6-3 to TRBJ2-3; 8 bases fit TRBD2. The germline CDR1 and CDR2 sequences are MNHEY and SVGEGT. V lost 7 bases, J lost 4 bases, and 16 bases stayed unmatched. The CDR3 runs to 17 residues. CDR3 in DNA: TGTGCCAGCACTTCCCAGCATATGGCGGGGGGAGCAGATACGCAGTATTTT. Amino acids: CASTSQHMAGGADTQYF.

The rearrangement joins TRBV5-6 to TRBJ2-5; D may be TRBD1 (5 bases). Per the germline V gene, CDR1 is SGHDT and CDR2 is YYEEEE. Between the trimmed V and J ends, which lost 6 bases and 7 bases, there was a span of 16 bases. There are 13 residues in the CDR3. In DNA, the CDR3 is TGTGCCAGCACCCGTATAGGGGATGGGACCCAGTACTTC. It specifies CASTRIGDGTQYF.